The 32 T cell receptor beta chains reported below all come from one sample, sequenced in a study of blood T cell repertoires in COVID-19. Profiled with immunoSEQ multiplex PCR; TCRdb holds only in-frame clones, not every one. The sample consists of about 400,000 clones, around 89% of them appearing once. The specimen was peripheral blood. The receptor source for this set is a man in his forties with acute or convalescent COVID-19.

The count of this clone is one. Here the CDR3 reads CASSLVAADTQYF. The CDR3 bases are TGCGCCAGCAGCTTGGTAGCTGCAGATACGCAGTATTTT. The chain links TRBV5-1 to TRBJ2-3, with D unclear. V gave up 0 bases and J gave up 4 bases, with 6 bases separating them. The germline CDR1 and CDR2 sequences are SGHRS and YFSETQ. This CDR3 has 13 residues.

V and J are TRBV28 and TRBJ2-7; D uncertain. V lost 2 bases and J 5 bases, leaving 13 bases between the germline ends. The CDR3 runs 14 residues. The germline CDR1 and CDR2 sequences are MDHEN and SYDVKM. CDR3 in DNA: TGTGCCAGCAGTTTAGGAACAAATGACAACGAGCAGTACTTC. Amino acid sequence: CASSLGTNDNEQYF.

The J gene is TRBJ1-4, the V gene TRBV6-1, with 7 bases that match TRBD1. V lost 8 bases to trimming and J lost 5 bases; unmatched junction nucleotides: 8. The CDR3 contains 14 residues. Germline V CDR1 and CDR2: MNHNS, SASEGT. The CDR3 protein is CASELTGTNEKLFF. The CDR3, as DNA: TGTGCCAGCGAGTTGACAGGGACAAATGAAAAACTGTTTTTT.

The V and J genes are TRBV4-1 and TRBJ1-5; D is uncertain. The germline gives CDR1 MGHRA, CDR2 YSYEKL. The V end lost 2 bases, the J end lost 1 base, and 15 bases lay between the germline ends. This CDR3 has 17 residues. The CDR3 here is CASSQYSQEASNQPQHF. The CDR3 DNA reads TGCGCCAGCAGCCAATACAGTCAAGAAGCCAGCAATCAGCCCCAGCATTTT.

The CDR3 spells CASSSLTSGGHYTF. The DNA for the CDR3 is TGTGCCAGCAGTTCCCTTACCTCAGGGGGCCACTACACCTTC. The genes are TRBV28 and TRBJ1-2, with TRBD1 matching 8 bases. Germline V gives CDR1 MDHEN, CDR2 SYDVKM. The ends lost 4 bases at V and 10 bases at J; junction bases unmatched: 11. The CDR3 covers 14 residues.

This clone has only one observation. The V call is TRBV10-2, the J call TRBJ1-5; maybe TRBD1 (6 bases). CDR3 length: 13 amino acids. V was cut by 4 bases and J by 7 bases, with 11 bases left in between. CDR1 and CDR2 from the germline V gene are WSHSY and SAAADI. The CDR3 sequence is CASSGTGLQPQHF. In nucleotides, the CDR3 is TGCGCCAGCAGTGGAACAGGGCTCCAGCCCCAGCATTTT.

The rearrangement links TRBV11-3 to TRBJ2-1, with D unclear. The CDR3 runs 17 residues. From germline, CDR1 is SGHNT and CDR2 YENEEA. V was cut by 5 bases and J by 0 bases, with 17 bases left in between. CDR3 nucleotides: TGTGCCAGCAGCCCAAGAGAGGCGCATAGCTCCTACAATGAGCAGTTCTTC. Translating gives CASSPREAHSSYNEQFF.

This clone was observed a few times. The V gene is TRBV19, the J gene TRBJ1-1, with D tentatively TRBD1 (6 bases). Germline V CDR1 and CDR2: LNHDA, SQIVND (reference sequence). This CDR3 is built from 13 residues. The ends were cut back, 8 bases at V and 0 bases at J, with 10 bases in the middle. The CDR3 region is CASSDRMNTEAFF. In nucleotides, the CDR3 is TGTGCCAGTTCCGACAGGATGAACACTGAAGCTTTCTTT. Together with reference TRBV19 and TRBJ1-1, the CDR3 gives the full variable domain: DGGITQSPKYLFRKEGQNVTLSCEQNLNHDAMYWYRQDPGQGLRLIYYSQIVNDFQKGDIAEGYSVSREKKESFPLTVTSAQKNPTAFYLCASSDRMNTEAFFGQGTRLTVV.

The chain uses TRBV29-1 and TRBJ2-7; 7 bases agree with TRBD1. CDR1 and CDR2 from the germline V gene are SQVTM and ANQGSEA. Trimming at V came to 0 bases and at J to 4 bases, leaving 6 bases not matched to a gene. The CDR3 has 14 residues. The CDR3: CSVEDSRGNYEQYF. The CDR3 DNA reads TGCAGCGTTGAAGATTCCAGGGGGAATTACGAGCAGTACTTC.

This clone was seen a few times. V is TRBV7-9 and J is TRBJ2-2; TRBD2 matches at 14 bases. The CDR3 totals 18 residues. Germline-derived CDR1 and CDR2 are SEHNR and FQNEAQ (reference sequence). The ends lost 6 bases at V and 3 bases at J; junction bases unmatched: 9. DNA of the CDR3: TGTGCCAGCAGAGCGACTAGCGGGAGGGCCTCCGACACCGGGGAGCTGTTTTTT. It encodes CASRATSGRASDTGELFF.

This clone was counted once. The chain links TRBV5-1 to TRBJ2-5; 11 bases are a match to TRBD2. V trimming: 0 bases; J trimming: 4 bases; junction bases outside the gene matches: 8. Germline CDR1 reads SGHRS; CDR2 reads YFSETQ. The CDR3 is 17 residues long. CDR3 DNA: TGCGCCAGCAGCTTGGGACTAGCGGGGCCAATAGGAGAGACCCAGTACTTC. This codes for CASSLGLAGPIGETQYF.

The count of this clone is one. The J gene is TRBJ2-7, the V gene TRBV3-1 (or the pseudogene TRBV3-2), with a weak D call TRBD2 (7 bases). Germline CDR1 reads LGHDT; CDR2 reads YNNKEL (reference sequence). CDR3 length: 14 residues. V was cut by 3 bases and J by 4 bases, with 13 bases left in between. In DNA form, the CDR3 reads TGTGCCAGCAGCCAGTACGGGGGGCATTACGAGCAGTACTTC. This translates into CASSQYGGHYEQYF.

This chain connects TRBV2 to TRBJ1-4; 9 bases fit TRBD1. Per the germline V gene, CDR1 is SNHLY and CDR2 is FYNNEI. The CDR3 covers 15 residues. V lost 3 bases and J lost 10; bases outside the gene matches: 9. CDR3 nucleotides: TGTGCCAGCAGTGAGGGGGGACAGGGAATGGGAAAACTGTTTTTT. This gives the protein CASSEGGQGMGKLFF.

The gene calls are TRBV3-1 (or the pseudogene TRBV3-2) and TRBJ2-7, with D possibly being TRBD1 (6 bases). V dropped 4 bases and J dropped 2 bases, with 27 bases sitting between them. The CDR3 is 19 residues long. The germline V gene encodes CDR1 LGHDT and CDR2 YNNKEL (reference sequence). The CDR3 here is CASSRALAPTGTTTYEQYF. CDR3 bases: TGTGCCAGCAGCCGGGCCCTGGCCCCGACCGGGACAACGACCTACGAGCAGTACTTC.

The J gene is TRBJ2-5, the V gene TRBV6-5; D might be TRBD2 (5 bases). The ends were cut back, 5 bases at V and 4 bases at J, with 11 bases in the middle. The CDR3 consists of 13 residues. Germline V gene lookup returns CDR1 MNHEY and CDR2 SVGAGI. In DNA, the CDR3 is TGTGCCAGCAGTCGCCAGAGGGCAGAGACCCAGTACTTC. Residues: CASSRQRAETQYF.

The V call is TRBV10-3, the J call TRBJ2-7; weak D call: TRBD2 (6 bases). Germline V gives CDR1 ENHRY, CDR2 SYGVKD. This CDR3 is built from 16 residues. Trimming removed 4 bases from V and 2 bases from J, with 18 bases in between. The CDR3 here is CAISGGSGGVPYEQYF. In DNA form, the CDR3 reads TGTGCCATCAGTGGGGGAAGCGGCGGGGTTCCCTACGAGCAGTACTTC.

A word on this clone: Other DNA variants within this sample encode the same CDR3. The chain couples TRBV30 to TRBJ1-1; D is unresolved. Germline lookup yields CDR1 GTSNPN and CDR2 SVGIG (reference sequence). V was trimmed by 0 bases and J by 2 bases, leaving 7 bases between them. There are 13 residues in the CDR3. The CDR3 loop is CAWSVGSNTEAFF. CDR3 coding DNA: TGTGCCTGGAGTGTCGGGAGTAACACTGAAGCTTTCTTT.

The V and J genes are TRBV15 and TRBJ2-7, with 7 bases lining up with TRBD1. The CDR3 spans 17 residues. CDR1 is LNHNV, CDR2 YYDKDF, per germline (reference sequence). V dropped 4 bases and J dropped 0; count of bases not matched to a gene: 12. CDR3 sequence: CATSNDLTGRFSYEQYF. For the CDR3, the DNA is TGTGCCACCAGCAACGATTTGACAGGGAGATTCTCCTACGAGCAGTACTTC. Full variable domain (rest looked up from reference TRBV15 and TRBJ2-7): DAMVIQNPRYQVTQFGKPVTLSCSQTLNHNVMYWYQQKSSQAPKLLFHYYDKDFNNEADTPDNFQSRRPNTSFCFLDIRSPGLGDTAMYLCATSNDLTGRFSYEQYFGPGTRLTVT.

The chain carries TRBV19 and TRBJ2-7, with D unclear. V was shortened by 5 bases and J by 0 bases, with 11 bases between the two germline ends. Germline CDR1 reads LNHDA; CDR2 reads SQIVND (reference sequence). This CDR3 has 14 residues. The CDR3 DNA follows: TGTGCCAGTAGTTACAGAAGTTCCTCCTACGAGCAGTACTTC. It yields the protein CASSYRSSSYEQYF.

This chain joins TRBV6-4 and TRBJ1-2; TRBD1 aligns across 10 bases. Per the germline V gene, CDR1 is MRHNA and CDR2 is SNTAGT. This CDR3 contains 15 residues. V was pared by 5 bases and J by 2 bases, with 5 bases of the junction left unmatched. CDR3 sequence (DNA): TGTGCCAGCAGTCGGGACAGGGGAAGCAACTATGGCTACACCTTC. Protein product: CASSRDRGSNYGYTF.

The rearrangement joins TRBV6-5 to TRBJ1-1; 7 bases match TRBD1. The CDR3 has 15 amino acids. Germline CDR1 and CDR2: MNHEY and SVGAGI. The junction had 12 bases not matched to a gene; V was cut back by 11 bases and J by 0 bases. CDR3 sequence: CACQGTDYMNTEAFF. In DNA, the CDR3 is TGTGCCTGTCAGGGGACAGATTACATGAACACTGAAGCTTTCTTT.

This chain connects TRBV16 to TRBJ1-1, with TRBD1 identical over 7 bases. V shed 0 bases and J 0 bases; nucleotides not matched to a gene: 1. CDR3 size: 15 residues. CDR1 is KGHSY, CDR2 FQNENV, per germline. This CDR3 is CASSQSGQMNTEAFF. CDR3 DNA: TGTGCCAGCAGCCAATCGGGACAGATGAACACTGAAGCTTTCTTT.

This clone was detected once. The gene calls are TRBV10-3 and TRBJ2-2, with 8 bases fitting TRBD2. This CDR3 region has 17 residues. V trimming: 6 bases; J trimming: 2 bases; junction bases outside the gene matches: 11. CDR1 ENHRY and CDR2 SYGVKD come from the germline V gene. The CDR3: CAISPVPAGVNTGELFF. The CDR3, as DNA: TGTGCCATCAGCCCAGTACCAGCGGGAGTAAACACCGGGGAGCTGTTTTTT.

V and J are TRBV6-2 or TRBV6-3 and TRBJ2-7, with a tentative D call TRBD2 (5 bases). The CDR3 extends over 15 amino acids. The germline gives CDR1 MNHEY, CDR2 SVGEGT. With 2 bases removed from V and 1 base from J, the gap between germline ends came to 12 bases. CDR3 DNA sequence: TGTGCCAGCAGTTACAGCCCTACTAGTTCCTACGAGCAGTACTTC. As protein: CASSYSPTSSYEQYF.

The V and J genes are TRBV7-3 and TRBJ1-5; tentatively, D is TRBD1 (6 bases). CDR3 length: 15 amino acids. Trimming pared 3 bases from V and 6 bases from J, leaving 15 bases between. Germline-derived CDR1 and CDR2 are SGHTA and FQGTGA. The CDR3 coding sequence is TGTGCCAGCAGCTTGTCGGGACACAAGGGTCAGCCCCAGCATTTT. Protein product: CASSLSGHKGQPQHF. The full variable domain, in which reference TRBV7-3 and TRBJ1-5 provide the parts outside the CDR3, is GAGVSQTPSNKVTEKGKYVELRCDPISGHTALYWYRQSLGQGPEFLIYFQGTGAADDSGLPNDRFFAVRPEGSVSTLKIQRTERGDSAVYLCASSLSGHKGQPQHFGDGTRLSIL.

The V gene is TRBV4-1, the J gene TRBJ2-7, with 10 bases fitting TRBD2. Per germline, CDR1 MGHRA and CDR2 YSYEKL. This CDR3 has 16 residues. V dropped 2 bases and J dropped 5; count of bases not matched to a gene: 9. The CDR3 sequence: CASSQKSGGALNEQYF. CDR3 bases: TGCGCCAGCAGCCAAAAAAGCGGGGGGGCTTTGAACGAGCAGTACTTC.

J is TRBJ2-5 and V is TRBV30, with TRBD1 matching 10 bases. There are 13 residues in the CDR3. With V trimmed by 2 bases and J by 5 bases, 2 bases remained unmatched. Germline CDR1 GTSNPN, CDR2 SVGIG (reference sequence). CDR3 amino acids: CAWSRQGAETQYF. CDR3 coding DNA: TGTGCCTGGAGTAGACAGGGGGCCGAGACCCAGTACTTC.

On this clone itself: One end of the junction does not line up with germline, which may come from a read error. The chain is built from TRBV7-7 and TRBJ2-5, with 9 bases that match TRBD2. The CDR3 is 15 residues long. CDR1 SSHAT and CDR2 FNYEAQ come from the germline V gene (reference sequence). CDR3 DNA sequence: TGTGCTAGCAGCTTAGGGGCTAGCGGGGCGGAGACCCAGTACTTC. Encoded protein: CASSLGASGAETQYF.

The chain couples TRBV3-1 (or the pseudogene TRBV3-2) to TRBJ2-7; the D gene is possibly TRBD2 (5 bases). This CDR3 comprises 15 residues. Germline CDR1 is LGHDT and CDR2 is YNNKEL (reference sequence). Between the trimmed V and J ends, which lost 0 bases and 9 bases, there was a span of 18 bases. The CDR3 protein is CASSQENRGPATQYF. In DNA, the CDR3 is TGTGCCAGCAGCCAAGAGAACCGGGGTCCAGCAACGCAGTACTTC.

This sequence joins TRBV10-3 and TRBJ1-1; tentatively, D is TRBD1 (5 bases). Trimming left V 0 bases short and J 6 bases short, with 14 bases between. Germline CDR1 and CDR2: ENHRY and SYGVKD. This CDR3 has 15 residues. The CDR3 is CAISESADSSPEAFF. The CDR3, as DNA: TGTGCCATCAGTGAGTCTGCTGACAGCAGTCCTGAAGCTTTCTTT.

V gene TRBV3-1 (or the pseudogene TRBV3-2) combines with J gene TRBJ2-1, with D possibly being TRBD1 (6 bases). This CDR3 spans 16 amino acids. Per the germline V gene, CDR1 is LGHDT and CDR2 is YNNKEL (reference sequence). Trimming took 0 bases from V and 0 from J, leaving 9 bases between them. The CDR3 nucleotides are TGTGCCAGCAGCCAAGATCTAGGGGGCTCCTACAATGAGCAGTTCTTC. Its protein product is CASSQDLGGSYNEQFF.

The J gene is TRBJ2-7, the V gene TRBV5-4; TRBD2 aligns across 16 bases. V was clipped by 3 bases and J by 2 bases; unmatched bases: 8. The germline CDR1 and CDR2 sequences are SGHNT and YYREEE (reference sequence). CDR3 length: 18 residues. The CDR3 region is CASSSRAGTSGGAYEQYF. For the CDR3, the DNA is TGTGCCAGCAGCTCACGCGCCGGGACTAGCGGGGGGGCCTACGAGCAGTACTTC. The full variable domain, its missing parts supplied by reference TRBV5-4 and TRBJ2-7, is ETGVTQSPTHLIKTRGQQVTLRCSSQSGHNTVSWYQQALGQGPQFIFQYYREEENGRGNFPPRFSGLQFPNYSSELNVNALELDDSALYLCASSSRAGTSGGAYEQYFGPGTRLTVT.